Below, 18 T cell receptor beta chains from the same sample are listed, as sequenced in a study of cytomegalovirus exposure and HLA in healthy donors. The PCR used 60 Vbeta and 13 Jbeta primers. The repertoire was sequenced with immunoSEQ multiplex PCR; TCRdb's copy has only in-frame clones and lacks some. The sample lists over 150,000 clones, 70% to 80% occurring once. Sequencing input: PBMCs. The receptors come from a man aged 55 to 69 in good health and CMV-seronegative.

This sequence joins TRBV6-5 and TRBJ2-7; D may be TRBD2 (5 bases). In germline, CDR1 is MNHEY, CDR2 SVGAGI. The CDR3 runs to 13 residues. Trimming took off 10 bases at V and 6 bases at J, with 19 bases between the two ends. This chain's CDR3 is CATRVGLFGEQYF. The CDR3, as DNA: TGTGCCACTCGGGTTGGACTTTTCGGCGAGCAGTACTTC.

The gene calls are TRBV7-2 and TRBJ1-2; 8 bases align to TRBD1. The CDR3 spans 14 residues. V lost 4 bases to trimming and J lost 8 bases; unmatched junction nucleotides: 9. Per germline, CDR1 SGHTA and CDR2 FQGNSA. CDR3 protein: CASSSQTGAGGYTF. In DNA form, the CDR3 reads TGTGCCAGCAGCTCGCAGACAGGGGCAGGCGGCTACACCTTC. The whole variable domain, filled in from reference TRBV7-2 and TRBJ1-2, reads GAGVSQSPSNKVTEKGKDVELRCDPISGHTALYWYRQSLGQGLEFLIYFQGNSAPDKSGLPSDRFSAERTGGSVSTLTIQRTQQEDSAVYLCASSSQTGAGGYTFGSGTRLTVV.

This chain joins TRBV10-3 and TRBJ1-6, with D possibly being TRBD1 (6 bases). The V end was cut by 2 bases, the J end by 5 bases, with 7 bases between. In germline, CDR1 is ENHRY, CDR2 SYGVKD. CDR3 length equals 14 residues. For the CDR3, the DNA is TGTGCCATCAGTGAGCAGGGGAATAATTCACCCCTCCACTTT. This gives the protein CAISEQGNNSPLHF.

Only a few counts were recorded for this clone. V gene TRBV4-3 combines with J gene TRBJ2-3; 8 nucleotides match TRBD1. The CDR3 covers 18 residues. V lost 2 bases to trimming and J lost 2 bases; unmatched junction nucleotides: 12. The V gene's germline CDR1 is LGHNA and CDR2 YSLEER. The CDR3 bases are TGCGCCAGCAGCCAAAACTTCCAGGGGGCCGGTTACACAGATACGCAGTATTTT. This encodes CASSQNFQGAGYTDTQYF.

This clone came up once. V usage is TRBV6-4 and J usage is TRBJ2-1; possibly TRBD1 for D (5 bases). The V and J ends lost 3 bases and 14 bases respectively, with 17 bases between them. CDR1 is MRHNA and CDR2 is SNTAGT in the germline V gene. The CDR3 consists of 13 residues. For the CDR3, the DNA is TGTGCCAGCAGTGAGGACCTAGGGGCCCCGAAGTTCTTC. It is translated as CASSEDLGAPKFF.

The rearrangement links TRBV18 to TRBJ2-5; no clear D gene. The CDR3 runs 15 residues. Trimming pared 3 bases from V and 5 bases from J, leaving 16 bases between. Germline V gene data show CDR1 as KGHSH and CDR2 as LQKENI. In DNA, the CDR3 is TGTGCCAGCTCACCTAAGGCAATGTTCGGGGAGACCCAGTACTTC. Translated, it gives CASSPKAMFGETQYF. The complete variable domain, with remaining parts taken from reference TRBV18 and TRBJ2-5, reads NAGVMQNPRHLVRRRGQEARLRCSPMKGHSHVYWYRQLPEEGLKFMVYLQKENIIDESGMPKERFSAEFPKEGPSILRIQQVVRGDSAAYFCASSPKAMFGETQYFGPGTRLLVL.

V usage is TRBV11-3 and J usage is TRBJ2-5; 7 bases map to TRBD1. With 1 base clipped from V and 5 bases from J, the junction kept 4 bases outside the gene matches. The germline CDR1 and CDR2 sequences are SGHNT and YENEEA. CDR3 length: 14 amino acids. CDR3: CASSLGQGMETQYF. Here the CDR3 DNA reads TGTGCCAGCAGCTTAGGACAGGGTATGGAGACCCAGTACTTC. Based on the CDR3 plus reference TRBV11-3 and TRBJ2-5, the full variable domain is EAGVVQSPRYKIIEKKQPVAFWCNPISGHNTLYWYLQNLGQGPELLIRYENEEAVDDSQLPKDRFSAERLKGVDSTLKIQPAELGDSAVYLCASSLGQGMETQYFGPGTRLLVL.

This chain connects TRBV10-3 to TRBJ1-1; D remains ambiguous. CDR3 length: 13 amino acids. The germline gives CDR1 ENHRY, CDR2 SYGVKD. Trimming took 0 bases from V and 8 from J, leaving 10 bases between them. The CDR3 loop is CAISESPEREAFF. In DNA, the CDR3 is TGTGCCATCAGTGAGTCTCCGGAGAGGGAAGCTTTCTTT.

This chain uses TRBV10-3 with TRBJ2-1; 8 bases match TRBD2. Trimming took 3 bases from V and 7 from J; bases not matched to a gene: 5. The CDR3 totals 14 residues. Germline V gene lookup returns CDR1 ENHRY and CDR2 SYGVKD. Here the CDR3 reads CAISDQRESNEQFF. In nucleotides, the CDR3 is TGTGCCATCAGTGACCAGCGGGAGAGTAATGAGCAGTTCTTC.

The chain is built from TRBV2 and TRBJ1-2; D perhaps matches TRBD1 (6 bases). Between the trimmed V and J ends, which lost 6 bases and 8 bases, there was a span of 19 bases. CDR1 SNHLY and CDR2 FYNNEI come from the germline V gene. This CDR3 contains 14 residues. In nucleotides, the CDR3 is TGTGCCAGCAGCCTCGGACAGCTCAAGAGAGGCTACACCTTC. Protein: CASSLGQLKRGYTF.

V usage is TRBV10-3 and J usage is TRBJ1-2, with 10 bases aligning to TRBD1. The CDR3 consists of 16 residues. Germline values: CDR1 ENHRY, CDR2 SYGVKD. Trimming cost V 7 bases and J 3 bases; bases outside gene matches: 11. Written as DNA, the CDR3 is TGTGCCATCAACCGGGACAGGGGAGGAACGTACTATGGCTACACCTTC. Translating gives CAINRDRGGTYYGYTF.

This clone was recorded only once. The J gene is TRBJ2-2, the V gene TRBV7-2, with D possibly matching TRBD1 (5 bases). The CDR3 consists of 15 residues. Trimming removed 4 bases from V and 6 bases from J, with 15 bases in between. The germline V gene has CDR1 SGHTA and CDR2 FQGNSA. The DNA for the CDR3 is TGTGCCAGCAGCTCCCAGACAGAGACCCCCGGGGAGCTGTTTTTT. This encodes CASSSQTETPGELFF.

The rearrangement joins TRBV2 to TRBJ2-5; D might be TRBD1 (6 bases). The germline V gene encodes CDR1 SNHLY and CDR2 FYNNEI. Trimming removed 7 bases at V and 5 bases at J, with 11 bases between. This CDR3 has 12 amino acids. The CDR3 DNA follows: TGTGCCAGCACGGGCCAGGGGGAGACCCAGTACTTC. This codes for CASTGQGETQYF. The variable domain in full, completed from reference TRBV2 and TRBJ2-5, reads EPEVTQTPSHQVTQMGQEVILRCVPISNHLYFYWYRQILGQKVEFLVSFYNNEISEKSEIFDDQFSVERPDGSNFTLKIRSTKLEDSAMYFCASTGQGETQYFGPGTRLLVL.

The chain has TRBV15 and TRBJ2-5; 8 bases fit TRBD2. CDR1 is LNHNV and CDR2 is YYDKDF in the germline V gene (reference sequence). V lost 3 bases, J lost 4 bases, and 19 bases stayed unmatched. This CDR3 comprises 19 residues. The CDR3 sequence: CATSSFSADRGGHGETQYF. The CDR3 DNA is TGTGCCACCAGCAGCTTCTCAGCGGACCGGGGGGGCCATGGAGAGACCCAGTACTTC.

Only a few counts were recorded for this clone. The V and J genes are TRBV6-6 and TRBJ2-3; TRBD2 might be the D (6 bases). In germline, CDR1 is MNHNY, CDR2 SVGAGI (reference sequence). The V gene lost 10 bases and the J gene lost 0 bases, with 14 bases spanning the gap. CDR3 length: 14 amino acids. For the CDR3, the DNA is TGTGCCATTACGTCGGGGGTAAGCACAGATACGCAGTATTTT. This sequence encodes CAITSGVSTDTQYF.

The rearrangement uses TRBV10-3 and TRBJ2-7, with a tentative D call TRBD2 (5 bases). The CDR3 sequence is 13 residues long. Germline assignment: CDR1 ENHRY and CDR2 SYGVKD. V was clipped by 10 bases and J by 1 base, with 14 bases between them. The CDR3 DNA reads TGTGCCAGATCGGAGGACGGATCCTACGAGCAGTACTTC. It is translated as CARSEDGSYEQYF.

The CDR3 region is CASYRQGATGELFF. The DNA of the CDR3 is TGTGCCAGCTATCGACAGGGGGCGACCGGGGAGCTGTTTTTT. The V and J genes are TRBV28 and TRBJ2-2; 10 bases are a match to TRBD1. Unmatched junction bases numbered 5, after V lost 8 bases and J lost 5 bases. The CDR3 is 14 amino acids. Germline-derived CDR1 and CDR2 are MDHEN and SYDVKM.

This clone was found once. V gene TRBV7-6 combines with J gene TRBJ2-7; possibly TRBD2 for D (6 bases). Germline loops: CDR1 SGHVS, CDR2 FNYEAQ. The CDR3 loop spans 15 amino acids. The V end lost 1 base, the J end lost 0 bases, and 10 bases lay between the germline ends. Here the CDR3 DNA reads TGTGCCAGCAGCTTAGGAGTGACTAGCTCCTACGAGCAGTACTTC. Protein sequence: CASSLGVTSSYEQYF.